This T cell receptor (beta chain) is from a study of identical twins. Whole-study findings and limits: Whereas memory repertoires showed no such difference, abundant cord blood beta clonotypes carried fewer insertions. Alpha sequences that were out-of-frame and twin-shared showed an excess of low generation probability.

The CDR3 length is 13 residues. Germline loops: CDR1 SQVTM, CDR2 ANQGSEA. The germline V and J ends were trimmed by 7 bases and 0 bases, with 12 bases remaining between them. Unique molecular identifiers were present on cDNA, and template switching added a universal primer site. Using its own MiXCR run on the 5' RACE reads, TCRdb lists one record per CDR3 protein. This table has approximately 1.8 million distinct CDR3 sequences, about 30% appearing once. Note on this clonotype: The antigen is undetermined.

Every donor was a healthy Caucasian. The material sequenced was cord blood. This sequence was found in a newborn girl in good health. The chain uses TRBV29-1 and TRBJ1-1; maybe TRBD1 (6 bases). The CDR3 nucleotides read TGCAGCGCAAACAGGGACATGAACACTGAAGCTTTCTTT. Protein sequence: CSANRDMNTEAFF.